Below are 19 T cell receptor beta chains sequenced from a single sample in a study of blood T cells in healthy people across ages. With a J-beta primer mix and a sample-barcoded 5' primer, a second PCR ran about 6 to 11 cycles. Using its own MiXCR run on the 5' RACE reads, TCRdb lists one record per CDR3 protein. The table includes hundreds of thousands of distinct CDR3 sequences, approximately 60% detected once. Sequencing was performed on blood. Receptors originate from a man between 40 and 49 years old in good health.

This chain links TRBV6-5 with TRBJ2-5; 10 bases are shared with TRBD1. V trimming: 5 bases; J trimming: 5 bases; junction bases outside the gene matches: 8. This CDR3 contains 15 residues. Looked up from germline, CDR1 is MNHEY and CDR2 is SVGAGI. The CDR3 reads CASSPTGTGDETQYF. For the CDR3, the DNA is TGTGCCAGCAGTCCTACCGGGACAGGGGATGAGACCCAGTACTTC.

The genes are TRBV12-3 or TRBV12-4 and TRBJ2-1, with 16 bases that match TRBD2. J was trimmed by 9 bases and V by 5 bases; bases with no gene match: 13. This CDR3 comprises 18 residues. For the CDR3, the DNA is TGTGCCAGCAGTCCGGGACTAGCGGGGGGGCCTTGGTTAGGTGAGCAGTTCTTC. Encoded protein: CASSPGLAGGPWLGEQFF.

This clonotype showed up just a few times. V is TRBV21-1 and J is TRBJ1-6; no check of the table's D call, TRBD1, against the DNA was made. TRBV21-1 is given as a pseudogene. The CDR3 has 17 amino acids. For the CDR3, the DNA is TGTGCCAGCAGCAGCCGCGGCCCCAATCGGTATAATTCACCCCTCCACTTT. It specifies CASSSRGPNRYNSPLHF.

V gene TRBV20-1 combines with J gene TRBJ1-2; perhaps TRBD1 as D (6 bases). Between the trimmed V and J ends, which lost 2 bases and 2 bases, there was a span of 9 bases. Germline V gives CDR1 DFQATT, CDR2 SNEGSKA (reference sequence). The CDR3 spans 13 residues. CDR3 in amino acids: CSARTGSNYGYTF. In nucleotides, the CDR3 is TGCAGTGCTAGAACAGGGTCGAACTATGGCTACACCTTC.

The chain combines TRBV9 with TRBJ2-2; the D gene is possibly TRBD1 (6 bases). This CDR3 is 16 amino acids long. Trimming removed 4 bases from V and 3 bases from J, with 16 bases in between. Germline V lookup: CDR1 SGDLS, CDR2 YYNGEE. The CDR3 sequence: CASSTRQDSYTGELFF. CDR3 nucleotide sequence: TGTGCCAGCAGCACCCGACAGGATAGTTACACCGGGGAGCTGTTTTTT.

V is TRBV7-9 and J is TRBJ2-3; the match to TRBD1 covers 8 bases. J was trimmed by 6 bases and V by 6 bases; bases with no gene match: 5. Germline V gene lookup returns CDR1 SEHNR and CDR2 FQNEAQ (reference sequence). CDR3 length: 13 residues. CDR3 residues: CASRPNRGDTQYF. CDR3 nucleotide sequence: TGTGCCAGCAGGCCAAACAGGGGGGATACGCAGTATTTT.

This sequence joins TRBV6-6 and TRBJ2-5, with a tentative D call TRBD1 (5 bases). The J call is in doubt because the DNA end fits TRBJ2-7 better. CDR1 is MNHNY and CDR2 is SVGAGI in the germline V gene (reference sequence). The CDR3 is 14 residues long. The CDR3 coding sequence is TGTGCCAGCAGTTACCCGACAGTTCTCCACGAGCAGTACTTC. It specifies CASSYPTVLHEQYF.

This rearrangement joins TRBV20-1 to TRBJ2-3, with D maybe TRBD2 (5 bases). Per germline, CDR1 DFQATT and CDR2 SNEGSKA (reference sequence). Trimming took off 3 bases at V and 1 base at J, with 8 bases between the two ends. CDR3 length equals 13 residues. The CDR3 DNA follows: TGCAGTGCTAGCGGGGAAGGCACAGATACGCAGTATTTT. Protein product: CSASGEGTDTQYF.

The chain uses TRBV14 and TRBJ2-5; possible D gene TRBD1, 6 bases. The length of the CDR3 is 17 residues. Germline CDR1 and CDR2: SGHDN and FVKESK. V was shortened by 2 bases and J by 5 bases, with 21 bases between the two germline ends. CDR3 bases: TGTGCCAGCAGCCAATCATATTCACAGGGTGCCGGGGAGACCCAGTACTTC. It specifies CASSQSYSQGAGETQYF. Variable domain in full (rest from reference TRBV14 and TRBJ2-5): EAGVTQFPSHSVIEKGQTVTLRCDPISGHDNLYWYRRVMGKEIKFLLHFVKESKQDESGMPNNRFLAERTGGTYSTLKVQPAELEDSGVYFCASSQSYSQGAGETQYFGPGTRLLVL.

The V gene is TRBV6-1, the J gene TRBJ1-5; 7 nucleotides line up with TRBD1. Germline assignment: CDR1 MNHNS and CDR2 SASEGT. The V segment lost 3 bases and the J segment 7 bases; nucleotides outside the gene matches: 3. The CDR3 contains 13 residues. The CDR3 nucleotides are TGTGCCAGCAGTGATGGACAGGAACAGCCCCAGCATTTT. Translating gives CASSDGQEQPQHF.

The chain recombines TRBV11-2 with TRBJ1-1; no clear D. Germline V gene lookup returns CDR1 SGHAT and CDR2 FQNNGV. The CDR3 sequence is 15 residues long. V was clipped by 5 bases and J by 5 bases, with 18 bases between them. The DNA of the CDR3 is TGTGCCAGCAGCCCGGGGAGGGTTGTTGAAACTGAAGCTTTCTTT. Translating it yields CASSPGRVVETEAFF.

The CDR3 nucleotides are TGTGCCAGCAGTTACTCTAATGGGGGGCGGACCGAGCAGTACTTC. It specifies CASSYSNGGRTEQYF. The chain links TRBV6-5 to TRBJ2-7; either TRBD1 or TRBD2 may fit D (6 bases each). The CDR3 covers 15 residues. The V and J ends lost 0 bases and 6 bases respectively, with 15 bases between them. In germline, CDR1 is MNHEY, CDR2 SVGAGI.

The J gene is TRBJ2-7, the V gene TRBV29-1; the D is unclear. Trimming left V 6 bases short and J 2 bases short, with 5 bases between. The germline V gene has CDR1 SQVTM and CDR2 ANQGSEA. The CDR3 spans 10 residues. CDR3 residues: CSVGPYEQYF. In DNA, the CDR3 is TGCAGCGTAGGACCCTACGAGCAGTACTTC.

This clonotype was picked up a small number of times. The J gene is TRBJ2-4, the V gene TRBV27; D unresolved. This CDR3 comprises 17 residues. Germline CDR1 MNHEY, CDR2 SMNVEV (reference sequence). Trimming stripped 4 bases from V and 1 base from J, with 17 bases between. The CDR3 spells CASSSPLGPDAKNIQYF. The CDR3, as DNA: TGTGCCAGCAGTTCGCCGTTGGGCCCCGATGCCAAAAACATTCAGTACTTC.

In this sample, this clonotype turned up once. The J gene is TRBJ2-1, the V gene TRBV11-3; 7 bases align to TRBD1. CDR3 length equals 15 residues. Germline V lookup: CDR1 SGHNT, CDR2 YENEEA. V dropped 0 bases and J dropped 5; count of bases not matched to a gene: 4. The CDR3 region is CASSLDGTDNNEQFF. CDR3 DNA: TGTGCCAGCAGCTTAGACGGGACAGATAACAATGAGCAGTTCTTC.

This clonotype was seen a few times. The rearrangement links TRBV9 to TRBJ2-1; 7 bases line up with TRBD1. V lost 4 bases to trimming and J lost 4 bases; unmatched junction nucleotides: 14. Germline loops: CDR1 SGDLS, CDR2 YYNGEE. This CDR3 contains 17 residues. The CDR3 DNA reads TGTGCCAGCAGCATCCAGACAGGGTCGGTTGGGTACAATGAGCAGTTCTTC. It encodes CASSIQTGSVGYNEQFF.

The CDR3 DNA sequence: TGTGCCAGCAGCTTACATGCTAGCGGGGGAGGGAATGAGCAGTACTTC. This encodes CASSLHASGGGNEQYF. The chain has TRBV11-2 and TRBJ2-7; TRBD2 agrees at 10 bases. The CDR3 loop spans 16 amino acids. Germline CDR1 SGHAT, CDR2 FQNNGV. Germline trimming cut 2 bases from V and 7 bases from J; bases unmatched to any gene: 11.

The chain carries TRBV19 and TRBJ1-2; 7 nucleotides agree with TRBD1. In germline, CDR1 is LNHDA, CDR2 SQIVND (reference sequence). This CDR3 is 11 amino acids long. CDR3 region: CGTGQNYGYTF. For the CDR3, the DNA is TGTGGGACGGGACAGAACTATGGCTACACCTTC.

This sequence joins TRBV15 and TRBJ2-5; D is ambiguous. Germline CDR1 is LNHNV and CDR2 is YYDKDF (reference sequence). The CDR3 runs to 15 residues. The V end lost 3 bases, the J end lost 2 bases, and 13 bases lay between the germline ends. CDR3 residues: CATSSLQGPQETQYF. The CDR3 nucleotides read TGTGCCACCAGCAGCCTCCAAGGACCGCAAGAGACCCAGTACTTC.